This is a list of T cell receptor beta chains from one sample in a study of Ad26.COV2.S vaccination and SARS-CoV-2 variants. Here immunoSEQ multiplex PCR was the method, and the copy in TCRdb shows in-frame clones only, minus some. The sample lists fewer than 300,000 clones, more than 70% occurring once. This material consisted of peripheral blood, taken in a trial of Ad26.COV2.S vaccine versus placebo. Receptors were obtained from a person between 18 and 60 years old who received the Ad26.COV2.S COVID-19 vaccine or a placebo. CDR3s include the opening cysteine and the closing phenylalanine or tryptophan. The D gene is left open where the match is weak. A clone size is listed for some rows: how often the clone was seen (once, few, many), or a class if it is expanded.

cdr3_aa	cdr3_nt	j_call	clone_size	d_call	v_call
CATSALVSYNEQFF	TGTGCCACCAGCGCGCTTGTTTCCTACAATGAGCAGTTCTTC	TRBJ2-1	NA	NA	TRBV15
CARIRWAASRNTEAFF	TGCGCCAGGATTCGATGGGCGGCCAGTCGGAACACTGAAGCTTTCTTT	TRBJ1-1	NA	NA	TRBV5-1
CASSRRPDRGLGSPLHF	TGTGCCAGCAGCCGACGACCCGACAGGGGGCTCGGTTCACCCCTCCACTTT	TRBJ1-6	NA	TRBD1	TRBV14
CASSQDARLAGGPSTDTQYF	TGTGCCAGCAGCCAAGATGCGCGACTAGCGGGGGGGCCTAGCACAGATACGCAGTATTTT	TRBJ2-3	few	TRBD2	TRBV3-1/TRBV3-2
CASSPLGGPFNEQYF	TGTGCCAGCAGCCCCCTGGGGGGGCCATTCAACGAGCAGTACTTC	TRBJ2-7	NA	NA	TRBV5-4
CASRPVGQGAGYTF	TGCGCCAGCAGGCCCGTGGGACAGGGGGCTGGCTACACCTTC	TRBJ1-2	NA	TRBD1	TRBV5-1
CASRLVDCKGGRADTQYF	TGTGCAAGTCGCTTAGTAGATTGTAAGGGGGGGCGCGCAGATACGCAGTATTTT	TRBJ2-3	NA	NA	TRBV12-2
CASSLGDSSTDTQYF	TGTGCCAGCAGCTTGGGAGACTCCAGCACAGATACGCAGTATTTT	TRBJ2-3	NA	NA	TRBV5-4
CASSSRAGNTEAFF	TGCGCCAGCAGCTCAAGGGCGGGGAACACTGAAGCTTTCTTT	TRBJ1-1	few	NA	TRBV5-1
CASSQDISGGLNTEAFF	TGTGCCAGCAGCCAAGACATCTCAGGGGGCTTAAACACTGAAGCTTTCTTT	TRBJ1-1	NA	TRBD1	TRBV4-2
CASSLGLGGAYGYTF	TGTGCCAGCAGTTTAGGTCTCGGGGGGGCCTATGGCTACACCTTC	TRBJ1-2	NA	NA	TRBV28
CATSDWKNTTGRSSYEQYF	TGTGCCACCAGTGATTGGAAAAACACCACAGGACGGAGCTCCTACGAGCAGTACTTC	TRBJ2-7	NA	NA	TRBV24-1
CASSEGRGRAEAFF	TGTGCCAGCAGTGAAGGTCGGGGGAGGGCTGAAGCTTTCTTT	TRBJ1-1	NA	NA	TRBV2
CASSLAGFGSHGANVLTF	TGCGCCAGCAGCTTGGCCGGATTTGGAAGCCACGGGGCCAACGTCCTGACTTTC	TRBJ2-6	NA	NA	TRBV5-1
CASSLLGLTGELFF	TGTGCCAGCAGCTTACTCGGTTTAACCGGGGAGCTGTTTTTT	TRBJ2-2	NA	NA	TRBV11-2
CASTSGTRPNEQFF	TGTGCCAGTACTAGCGGAACCCGACCTAATGAGCAGTTCTTC	TRBJ2-1	NA	TRBD2	TRBV19
CASSLERSNGYTF	TGTGCCAGCAGTTTAGAACGGTCTAATGGCTACACCTTC	TRBJ1-2	few	NA	TRBV12-3/TRBV12-4
CASSLSAGGPYEQYF	TGTGCCAGCAGCTTGTCAGCGGGAGGTCCCTACGAGCAGTACTTC	TRBJ2-7	NA	TRBD2	TRBV7-2
CASSQATGVTEAFF	TGTGCCAGCAGCCAAGCGACAGGTGTCACTGAAGCTTTCTTT	TRBJ1-1	NA	NA	TRBV3-1/TRBV3-2
CASSYSGSPLNEQFF	TGTGCCAGCAGTTATAGCGGGAGCCCGCTCAATGAGCAGTTCTTC	TRBJ2-1	NA	TRBD2	TRBV28
CASSLVAGGGEKLFF	TGCGCCAGCAGCTTGGTGGCAGGGGGCGGCGAAAAACTGTTTTTT	TRBJ1-4	once	TRBD1	TRBV5-1
CASGPRVYEQYF	TGTGCCAGCGGCCCCCGAGTTTACGAGCAGTACTTC	TRBJ2-7	NA	NA	TRBV2
CASGSTGQGVAGAPGAKNIQYF	TGTGCTAGTGGTTCCACTGGACAGGGCGTAGCGGGAGCGCCGGGAGCCAAAAACATTCAGTACTTC	TRBJ2-4	few	NA	TRBV12-5
CASSTGTGDHGYTF	TGTGCCAGCTCAACCGGGACAGGGGACCATGGCTACACCTTC	TRBJ1-2	NA	TRBD1	TRBV18
CASSEDTREGFMNEQFF	TGTGCCAGCAGTGAAGACACGCGGGAGGGCTTTATGAATGAGCAGTTCTTC	TRBJ2-1	few	TRBD2	TRBV25-1
CASSQDGGMGYGYTF	TGTGCCAGCAGCCAGGACGGGGGTATGGGCTATGGCTACACCTTC	TRBJ1-2	NA	NA	TRBV3-1/TRBV3-2
CASSELAGGPNEQFF	TGCGCCAGCAGCGAACTAGCGGGGGGGCCTAATGAGCAGTTCTTC	TRBJ2-1	NA	TRBD2	TRBV5-1
CASSSAGPGELFF	TGTGCCAGCAGCTCCGCGGGTCCCGGGGAGCTGTTTTTT	TRBJ2-2	NA	NA	TRBV3-1/TRBV3-2
CASSPTISAYGYTF	TGTGCCAGCAGTCCAACGATAAGTGCCTATGGCTACACCTTC	TRBJ1-2	NA	NA	TRBV2
CASSPRGNQPQHF	TGTGCCAGCAGCCCCCGTGGCAATCAGCCCCAGCATTTT	TRBJ1-5	NA	NA	TRBV12-3/TRBV12-4
CASFGQGAANEQFF	TGTGCCAGCTTCGGACAGGGAGCTGCCAATGAGCAGTTCTTC	TRBJ2-1	NA	TRBD1	TRBV18
CASSDRVTGELFF	TGTGCCAGCAGTGACAGGGTTACCGGGGAGCTGTTTTTT	TRBJ2-2	NA	NA	TRBV2
CAWSRQSPNTEAFF	TGTGCCTGGAGTCGACAGAGTCCGAACACTGAAGCTTTCTTT	TRBJ1-1	NA	NA	TRBV30
CASSPNLRDSQETQYF	TGTGCCAGCAGTCCGAACTTGAGGGACAGCCAAGAGACCCAGTACTTC	TRBJ2-5	NA	TRBD1	TRBV6-6
CASSPVGEQFF	TGTGCCAGCTCACCAGTAGGTGAGCAGTTCTTC	TRBJ2-1	NA	NA	TRBV18
CATSRDQAGGEKLFF	TGTGCCACCAGCAGAGATCAGGCAGGTGGAGAAAAACTGTTTTTT	TRBJ1-4	NA	NA	TRBV15
CASSSRVGGNYGYTF	TGTGCCAGCAGCTCCCGCGTAGGGGGGAACTATGGCTACACCTTC	TRBJ1-2	NA	NA	TRBV7-6
CATDTRPNYGYTF	TGTGCCACCGATACCAGGCCGAACTATGGCTACACCTTC	TRBJ1-2	NA	NA	TRBV28
CASSYLGSNQPQHF	TGTGCCAGCAGTTATCTCGGCAGCAATCAGCCCCAGCATTTT	TRBJ1-5	once	NA	TRBV6-2/TRBV6-3
CASSPSWGKRGDTGELFF	TGTGCCAGCAGCCCGAGTTGGGGGAAGCGGGGCGACACCGGGGAGCTGTTTTTT	TRBJ2-2	NA	TRBD2	TRBV5-6
CASSQSGTRLGTDTQYF	TGTGCCAGCAGCCAGTCCGGGACTAGGCTGGGCACAGATACGCAGTATTTT	TRBJ2-3	NA	TRBD2	TRBV3-1/TRBV3-2
CAWSDNRDSREKLFF	TGTGCCTGGAGCGATAACAGGGACTCTCGTGAAAAACTGTTTTTT	TRBJ1-4	NA	NA	TRBV30
CASSEHYRAGNTIYF	TGTGCCAGCAGCGAGCACTACAGGGCTGGAAACACCATATATTTT	TRBJ1-3	NA	NA	TRBV9
CASSHPDRGYTF	TGTGCCAGCAGCCATCCTGATAGGGGCTACACCTTC	TRBJ1-2	few	NA	TRBV7-9
CASSSRGLAETQYF	TGTGCCAGCAGTTCAAGGGGGCTGGCGGAGACCCAGTACTTC	TRBJ2-5	NA	TRBD1	TRBV27
CASAQTANTEAFF	TGTGCCAGCGCGCAGACAGCGAACACTGAAGCTTTCTTT	TRBJ1-1	NA	NA	TRBV18
CASSLGGQGDYEQYF	TGTGCCAGCAGCTTGGGAGGACAGGGGGACTACGAGCAGTACTTC	TRBJ2-7	NA	TRBD1	TRBV5-6
CASSLHRTSSGNEQFF	TGCGCCAGCAGCTTGCATCGGACATCCTCGGGGAATGAGCAGTTCTTC	TRBJ2-1	NA	NA	TRBV5-1
CASSLVGGTEAFF	TGTGCCAGCAGTTTAGTTGGGGGCACTGAAGCTTTCTTT	TRBJ1-1	NA	NA	TRBV12-3/TRBV12-4